These 27 T cell receptor beta chains were sequenced from one sample in a study of blood T cell repertoires in COVID-19. Profiling relied on immunoSEQ multiplex PCR, and the TCRdb table lists in-frame clones only, not all of them. The data hold under 250,000 clones, with just over 85% observed a single time. The specimen sequenced was peripheral blood. All receptors derive from a man in his fifties with COVID-19, enrolled during active disease.

The chain employs TRBV24-1 and TRBJ1-2; tentative D call: TRBD1 (5 bases). Trimming removed 5 bases from V and 2 bases from J, with 11 bases in between. CDR1 KGHDR and CDR2 SFDVKD come from the germline V gene. This CDR3 contains 14 residues. CDR3 DNA sequence: TGTGCCACCAGTGGGGAGGGGAGAAACTATGGCTACACCTTC. Its translation is CATSGEGRNYGYTF.

The genes are TRBV7-6 and TRBJ2-2; D possibly corresponds to TRBD1 (6 bases). This CDR3 is 15 amino acids long. The ends were cut back, 3 bases at V and 6 bases at J, with 14 bases in the middle. CDR1 and CDR2 (germline): SGHVS, FNYEAQ. This CDR3 reads CASSLGAYAAGELFF. CDR3 nucleotide sequence: TGTGCCAGCAGCTTGGGGGCGTATGCAGCCGGGGAGCTGTTTTTT.

J is TRBJ1-5 and V is TRBV19; 8 bases align to TRBD1. The length of the CDR3 is 16 residues. The trim removed 4 bases at V and 2 bases at J, leaving 7 bases unmatched. Germline V gene sequence: CDR1 LNHDA, CDR2 SQIVND (reference sequence). CDR3 nucleotides: TGTGCCAGTAGTACCTCGACAGGGGTCGGCAATCAGCCCCAGCATTTT. This codes for CASSTSTGVGNQPQHF.

V gene TRBV7-8 combines with J gene TRBJ1-4, with TRBD1 identical over 7 bases. Germline V gene data show CDR1 as SGHVS and CDR2 as FQNEAQ. This CDR3 comprises 16 residues. J gave up 6 bases and V 5 bases, and 12 bases lay outside the gene matches. The CDR3 sequence: CASSSYPGTVDEKLFF. As DNA, the CDR3 is TGTGCCAGCAGCAGCTACCCCGGGACAGTGGATGAAAAACTGTTTTTT.

This chain links TRBV19 with TRBJ2-1, with 10 positions matching TRBD2. Germline loops: CDR1 LNHDA, CDR2 SQIVND (reference sequence). Trimming at V came to 5 bases and at J to 10 bases, leaving 5 bases not matched to a gene. This CDR3 contains 13 residues. In DNA, the CDR3 is TGTGCCAGTAGTCAACTAGCGGGATTCGAGCAGTTCTTC. Amino acids: CASSQLAGFEQFF.

The chain recombines TRBV24-1 with TRBJ2-5; a possible D gene is TRBD2 (5 bases). The CDR3 is 14 amino acids. Trimming pared 7 bases from V and 3 bases from J, leaving 14 bases between. CDR1 is KGHDR, CDR2 SFDVKD, per germline. CDR3 DNA: TGTGCCACCAGCCCAGGTTTGGGAGAAGAGACCCAGTACTTC. The encoded protein is CATSPGLGEETQYF.

The genes are TRBV7-2 and TRBJ2-7; D gene unclear. The CDR3 has 16 amino acids. V lost 3 bases and J 0 bases, leaving 15 bases between the germline ends. Germline values: CDR1 SGHTA, CDR2 FQGNSA. The CDR3 bases are TGTGCCAGCAGCTTGGATCACAGAAAGAGCTCCTACGAGCAGTACTTC. Translated, it gives CASSLDHRKSSYEQYF. The variable domain in full, with the rest retrieved from reference TRBV7-2 and TRBJ2-7, is GAGVSQSPSNKVTEKGKDVELRCDPISGHTALYWYRQSLGQGLEFLIYFQGNSAPDKSGLPSDRFSAERTGGSVSTLTIQRTQQEDSAVYLCASSLDHRKSSYEQYFGPGTRLTVT.

The CDR3 DNA follows: TGTGCCAGCAGCTTGGGACTAGCGGCTCCGGCAGGGGAGCTGTTTTTT. This translates into CASSLGLAAPAGELFF. The genes are TRBV7-9 and TRBJ2-2, with 11 bases fitting TRBD2. The germline CDR1 and CDR2 sequences are SEHNR and FQNEAQ (reference sequence). This CDR3 comprises 16 residues. With V trimmed by 3 bases and J by 8 bases, 8 bases remained unmatched.

The chain recombines TRBV12-3 or TRBV12-4 with TRBJ2-2; no clear D gene. This CDR3 comprises 12 residues. V was shortened by 8 bases and J by 4 bases, with 8 bases between the two germline ends. The CDR3 reads CASYGGTGELFF. The CDR3 nucleotides read TGTGCCAGCTACGGTGGCACCGGGGAGCTGTTTTTT.

Regarding this clone: The sample carries other DNA sequences with the same CDR3. V usage is TRBV7-8 and J usage is TRBJ2-7, with D perhaps matching TRBD1 (5 bases). Germline V gene lookup returns CDR1 SGHVS and CDR2 FQNEAQ. With 3 bases removed from V and 2 bases from J, the gap between germline ends came to 8 bases. The CDR3 runs to 13 residues. DNA of the CDR3: TGTGCCAGCAGCTTCGACAGCGCCTACGAGCAGTACTTC. Its translation: CASSFDSAYEQYF.

The rearrangement joins TRBV2 to TRBJ1-6; the D gene is possibly TRBD1 (6 bases). This CDR3 is 13 amino acids long. Germline V gene data show CDR1 as SNHLY and CDR2 as FYNNEI. The V and J ends lost 5 bases and 8 bases respectively, with 10 bases between them. The CDR3 DNA reads TGTGCCAGCAGTTGGACAGTCGATTCACCCCTCCACTTT. The encoded protein is CASSWTVDSPLHF.

As concerns this clone: The same CDR3 also results from other DNA sequences found in this sample. The V gene is TRBV27, the J gene TRBJ1-5; 9 bases line up with TRBD1. This CDR3 has 14 residues. V lost 6 bases to trimming and J lost 4 bases; unmatched junction nucleotides: 4. Germline CDR1 is MNHEY and CDR2 is SMNVEV (reference sequence). For the CDR3, the DNA is TGTGCCAGCAGAGGGACAGGGACAAATCAGCCCCAGCATTTT. This translates into CASRGTGTNQPQHF.

The gene calls are TRBV19 and TRBJ2-5, with a weak D call TRBD2 (6 bases). Between the trimmed V and J ends, which lost 5 bases and 8 bases, there was a span of 18 bases. The germline V gene encodes CDR1 LNHDA and CDR2 SQIVND (reference sequence). The CDR3 is 14 residues long. The CDR3 loop reads CASSGGTTPVTQYF. The CDR3 DNA reads TGTGCCAGTAGTGGGGGGACCACCCCTGTCACCCAGTACTTC.

Concerning this clone: The same CDR3 can be traced to other DNA sequences in this sample. This chain links TRBV4-2 with TRBJ2-7; D uncertain. V was pared by 0 bases and J by 2 bases, with 5 bases between. The germline CDR1 and CDR2 sequences are LGHNA and YNFKEQ. This CDR3 spans 13 amino acids. The CDR3 spells CASSQEIAYEQYF. CDR3 sequence (DNA): TGTGCCAGCAGCCAAGAAATCGCCTACGAGCAGTACTTC.

V gene TRBV6-4 combines with J gene TRBJ1-1, with D unresolved. Trimming took off 4 bases at V and 1 base at J, with 7 bases between the two ends. Germline V gene lookup returns CDR1 MRHNA and CDR2 SNTAGT. This CDR3 region has 13 residues. The CDR3 sequence: CASSVMANTEAFF. Here the CDR3 DNA reads TGTGCCAGCAGTGTTATGGCGAACACTGAAGCTTTCTTT.

In this sample, this clone turned up once. This chain uses TRBV9 with TRBJ2-2; D gene unclear. This CDR3 is built from 15 residues. Germline loops: CDR1 SGDLS, CDR2 YYNGEE. Trimming stripped 2 bases from V and 6 bases from J, with 14 bases between. DNA of the CDR3: TGTGCCAGCAGCGTCCGGGTAGATCCCTCCGGGGAGCTGTTTTTT. Protein sequence: CASSVRVDPSGELFF.

The chain has TRBV12-3 or TRBV12-4 and TRBJ2-1; D remains ambiguous. The CDR3 is 11 residues long. Trimming cost V 5 bases and J 6 bases, with 5 bases left between them. The CDR3 region has the DNA TGTGCCAGCAGTACTCTCAATGAGCAGTTCTTC. Protein product: CASSTLNEQFF.

J is TRBJ2-3 and V is TRBV3-1 (or the pseudogene TRBV3-2); 8 nucleotides align to TRBD2. The V segment lost 3 bases and the J segment 8 bases; nucleotides outside the gene matches: 16. The V gene's germline CDR1 is LGHDT and CDR2 YNNKEL (reference sequence). The CDR3 has 17 amino acids. The CDR3 DNA reads as TGTGCCAGCAGCCAGACATTCGGGAGGGCCCTTCTGGCTACGCAGTATTTT. Protein: CASSQTFGRALLATQYF.

The chain uses TRBV7-6 and TRBJ2-2; possible D gene TRBD2, 5 bases. Trimming stripped 6 bases from V and 4 bases from J, with 15 bases between. Germline CDR1 is SGHVS and CDR2 is FNYEAQ. The CDR3 spans 15 residues. The CDR3 region has the DNA TGTGCCAGCAGGGAACAGCCCGAGGGCACCGGGGAGCTGTTTTTT. It specifies CASREQPEGTGELFF. Variable domain in full (rest from reference TRBV7-6 and TRBJ2-2): GAGVSQSPRYKVTKRGQDVALRCDPISGHVSLYWYRQALGQGPEFLTYFNYEAQQDKSGLPNDRFSAERPEGSISTLTIQRTEQRDSAMYRCASREQPEGTGELFFGEGSRLTVL.

The chain employs TRBV18 and TRBJ2-5; perhaps TRBD1 as D (6 bases). From germline, CDR1 is KGHSH and CDR2 LQKENI. There are 14 residues in the CDR3. Trimming took off 1 base at V and 3 bases at J, with 9 bases between the two ends. The CDR3 here is CASSPRDTEETQYF. The CDR3 region has the DNA TGTGCCAGCTCACCACGGGACACCGAAGAGACCCAGTACTTC.

The V gene is TRBV10-3, the J gene TRBJ2-3, with TRBD2 identical over 8 bases. CDR3 length: 15 amino acids. Trimming cost V 3 bases and J 1 base; bases outside gene matches: 3. Germline values: CDR1 ENHRY, CDR2 SYGVKD. CDR3 nucleotide sequence: TGTGCCATCAGTGATACGACTAGCGGCACAGATACGCAGTATTTT. Its translation: CAISDTTSGTDTQYF.

This chain connects TRBV4-2 to TRBJ1-2; 10 bases line up with TRBD1. This CDR3 region has 16 residues. V dropped 1 base and J dropped 2; count of bases not matched to a gene: 4. The germline V gene has CDR1 LGHNA and CDR2 YNFKEQ. This CDR3 is CASSQGTGGGNYGYTF. The CDR3 nucleotides are TGTGCCAGCAGCCAAGGGACAGGGGGTGGCAACTATGGCTACACCTTC.

This clone was seen more than once but under ten times. This rearrangement joins TRBV15 to TRBJ2-3; 11 nucleotides match TRBD2. Germline loops: CDR1 LNHNV, CDR2 YYDKDF (reference sequence). Trimming at V came to 3 bases and at J to 2 bases, leaving 7 bases not matched to a gene. The CDR3 loop spans 17 amino acids. Here the CDR3 DNA reads TGTGCCACCAGCAGGGATAGACTAGCGGGGTCCACAGATACGCAGTATTTT. Its protein is CATSRDRLAGSTDTQYF. The full variable domain, completed using reference TRBV15 and TRBJ2-3, is DAMVIQNPRYQVTQFGKPVTLSCSQTLNHNVMYWYQQKSSQAPKLLFHYYDKDFNNEADTPDNFQSRRPNTSFCFLDIRSPGLGDTAMYLCATSRDRLAGSTDTQYFGPGTRLTVL.

At least ten counts were recorded for this clone. The chain carries TRBV27 and TRBJ2-1; D unresolved. The germline CDR1 and CDR2 sequences are MNHEY and SMNVEV (reference sequence). Trimming removed 3 bases at V and 2 bases at J, with 11 bases between. This CDR3 has 15 residues. CDR3 in amino acids: CASSFVRSTYNEQFF. The CDR3 DNA sequence: TGTGCCAGCAGTTTTGTCCGGTCCACCTACAATGAGCAGTTCTTC.

The chain combines TRBV6-5 with TRBJ1-5; tentatively, D is TRBD1 (6 bases). This CDR3 spans 13 amino acids. The V and J ends lost 5 bases and 5 bases respectively, with 10 bases between them. Germline CDR1 reads MNHEY; CDR2 reads SVGAGI. CDR3 in DNA: TGTGCCAGCAGTCCATCAGGGGATCAGCCCCAGCATTTT. Translated: CASSPSGDQPQHF.

The chain recombines TRBV6-5 with TRBJ2-2; TRBD2 is a possible D gene (5 bases). This CDR3 spans 15 amino acids. The germline V and J ends were trimmed by 7 bases and 3 bases, with 15 bases remaining between them. Germline CDR1 MNHEY, CDR2 SVGAGI. CDR3 region: CASTPEAVDTGELFF. In DNA form, the CDR3 reads TGTGCCAGCACCCCGGAGGCCGTAGACACCGGGGAGCTGTTTTTT.

The chain couples TRBV27 to TRBJ2-7, with 9 bases fitting TRBD1. This CDR3 region has 11 residues. Per germline, CDR1 MNHEY and CDR2 SMNVEV (reference sequence). The junction had 0 bases not matched to a gene; V was cut back by 6 bases and J by 6 bases. The CDR3 region is CASRTGGEQYF. The CDR3 DNA reads as TGTGCCAGCAGGACAGGGGGCGAGCAGTACTTC.